The clone carrying this TCR beta chain turned up a few times. TCRdb recomputed calls from the 5' RACE reads with MiXCR, one row per CDR3 protein. Altogether about 360,000 distinct CDR3 sequences are present, approximately 15% being singletons, with the ten largest covering roughly 22%. The V gene end was trimmed by 5 bases and the J gene end by 2 bases; junction bases not matched to a gene: 8. Germline V gene sequence: CDR1 MNHEY, CDR2 SVGAGI. This CDR3 has 15 residues. The data were obtained in a study of T-cell memory formation after mild COVID-19. The sequenced sample was PBMCs or a T cell subset sorted from them (not recorded which). This chain joins TRBV6-5 and TRBJ1-2; 7 bases line up with TRBD1. This TCR derives from a man aged 18 to 30 who had mild COVID-19 (a few samples of this study predate the infection). Cell type and time point are not known. DNA for the CDR3: TGTGCCAGCAGTCAGGCCGGGACAGAAAACTATGGCTACACCTTC. Translated: CASSQAGTENYGYTF.